The 4 T cell receptor beta chains below all came from one sample that was sequenced in a study of PD-1 blockade in classical Hodgkin lymphoma. TCRdb's table, derived via immunoSEQ multiplex PCR, lists solely in-frame clones and lacks some. The data show about 110,000 clones, 80% to 90% seen once. There was relapse after autologous stem cell transplantation in every patient, and there was variation in brentuximab vedotin exposure. The starting material was peripheral blood mononuclear cells (PBMCs), obtained before the second cycle of nivolumab. These receptors originate from a human donor with classical Hodgkin lymphoma.

This clone has a single count. This chain uses TRBV27 with TRBJ2-2, with 8 positions matching TRBD2. J was trimmed by 0 bases and V by 2 bases; bases with no gene match: 2. The CDR3 has 16 residues. Germline CDR1 MNHEY, CDR2 SMNVEV (reference sequence). CDR3 amino acids: CASSLAGGTNTGELFF. CDR3 coding DNA: TGTGCCAGCAGTTTAGCGGGAGGAACGAACACCGGGGAGCTGTTTTTT.

This chain's CDR3 is CASSRDPGQNTGELFF. In nucleotides, the CDR3 is TGTGCCAGCAGCCGTGACCCGGGACAAAACACCGGGGAGCTGTTTTTT. J is TRBJ2-2 and V is TRBV11-3, with TRBD1 as a possible D gene (6 bases). V was cut by 5 bases and J by 2 bases, with 15 bases left in between. CDR1 is SGHNT and CDR2 is YENEEA in the germline V gene. The CDR3 is 16 residues long.

This chain uses TRBV10-3 with TRBJ1-1; the D gene is possibly TRBD1 (5 bases). The CDR3 length is 13 residues. V was clipped by 6 bases and J by 1 base, with 9 bases between them. In germline, CDR1 is ENHRY, CDR2 SYGVKD. CDR3 in amino acids: CAISPDTNTEAFF. Written as DNA, the CDR3 is TGTGCCATCAGCCCGGACACGAACACTGAAGCTTTCTTT.

The CDR3 spells CSAVGGAFTEAFF. CDR3 in DNA: TGCAGCGCAGTGGGGGGGGCTTTCACTGAAGCTTTCTTT. The chain is built from TRBV29-1 and TRBJ1-1; the D gene is possibly TRBD1 (6 bases). Germline V gene sequence: CDR1 SQVTM, CDR2 ANQGSEA. This CDR3 region has 13 residues. V dropped 7 bases and J dropped 4 bases, with 16 bases sitting between them.